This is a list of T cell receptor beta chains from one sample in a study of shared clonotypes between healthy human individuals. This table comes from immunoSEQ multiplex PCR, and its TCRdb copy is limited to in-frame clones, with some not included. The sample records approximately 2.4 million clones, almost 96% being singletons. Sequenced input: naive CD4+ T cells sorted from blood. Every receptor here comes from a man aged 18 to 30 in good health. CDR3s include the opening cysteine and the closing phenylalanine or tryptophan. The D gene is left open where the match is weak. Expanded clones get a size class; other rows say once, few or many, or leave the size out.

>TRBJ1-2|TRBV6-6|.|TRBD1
CASSPDRAYGYTF
TGTGCCAGCAGTCCTGACAGGGCCTATGGCTACACCTTC
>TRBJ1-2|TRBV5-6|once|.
CASSLRPIPNYGYTF
TGTGCCAGCAGCTTGCGGCCGATACCTAACTATGGCTACACCTTC
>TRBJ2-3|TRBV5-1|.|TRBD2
CASSLASSGGRVVADTQYF
TGCGCCAGCAGCTTGGCCTCGAGCGGGGGCCGAGTTGTCGCAGATACGCAGTATTTT
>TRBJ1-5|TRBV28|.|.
CASSLIGGIGQPQHF
TGTGCCAGCAGTTTAATAGGGGGTATCGGTCAGCCCCAGCATTTT
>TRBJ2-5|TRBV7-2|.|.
CASSLAYATETQYF
TGTGCCAGCAGCTTAGCCTACGCCACGGAGACCCAGTACTTC
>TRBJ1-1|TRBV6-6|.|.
CASSYSDSTEAFF
TGTGCCAGCAGTTACTCCGACAGTACAGAAGCTTTCTTT
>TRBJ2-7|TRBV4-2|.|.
CASSQEWLGGSYEQYF
TGTGCCAGCAGCCAAGAGTGGCTAGGCGGCTCCTACGAGCAGTACTTC
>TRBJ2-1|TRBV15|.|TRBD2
CATSTGLAGAWNEQFF
TGTGCCACCAGCACCGGGTTAGCGGGAGCTTGGAATGAGCAGTTCTTC
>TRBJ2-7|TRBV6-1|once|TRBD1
CASSAGTAYEQYF
TGTGCCAGCAGTGCCGGGACAGCCTACGAGCAGTACTTC
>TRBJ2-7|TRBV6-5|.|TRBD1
CASSYSGTGVFYEQYF
TGTGCCAGCAGTTACTCCGGGACAGGGGTTTTCTACGAGCAGTACTTC
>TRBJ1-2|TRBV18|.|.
CASSPVLHGYTF
TGTGCCAGCTCACCCGTATTACATGGCTACACCTTC
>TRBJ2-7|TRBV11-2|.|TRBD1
CASSADRGYSYEQYF
TGTGCCAGCAGCGCGGACAGGGGCTACTCCTACGAGCAGTACTTC
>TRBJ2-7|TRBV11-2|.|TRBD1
CASSHPRTGVHEQYF
TGTGCCAGCAGCCACCCCCGCACAGGGGTCCACGAGCAGTACTTC
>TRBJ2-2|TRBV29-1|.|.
CSATGAGANTGELFF
TGCAGCGCGACGGGGGCGGGGGCCAACACCGGGGAGCTGTTTTTT
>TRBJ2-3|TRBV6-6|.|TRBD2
CASRGAGADTQYF
TGTGCCAGCCGCGGGGCGGGAGCAGATACGCAGTATTTT
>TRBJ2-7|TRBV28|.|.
CASSLLDYEQYF
TGTGCCAGCAGTTTACTAGATTACGAGCAGTACTTC
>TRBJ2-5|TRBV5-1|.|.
CASSLYGETQYF
TGCGCCAGCAGCTTATACGGAGAGACCCAGTACTTC
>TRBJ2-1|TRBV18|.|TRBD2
CASSLTLGGGYNEQFF
TGTGCCAGCTCACTAACACTTGGCGGGGGCTACAATGAGCAGTTCTTC
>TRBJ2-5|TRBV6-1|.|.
CASSVLKNQETQYF
TGTGCCAGCAGTGTTCTCAAGAATCAAGAGACCCAGTACTTC
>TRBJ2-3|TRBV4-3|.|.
CASKRKSSTDTQYF
TGCGCCAGCAAGCGGAAATCTAGCACAGATACGCAGTATTTT
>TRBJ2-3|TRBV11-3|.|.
CASSLGAYTDTQYF
TGTGCCAGCAGCTTAGGGGCTTACACAGATACGCAGTATTTT
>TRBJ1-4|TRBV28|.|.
CASRPLGTTTNEKLFF
TGTGCCAGCAGACCCCTAGGGACAACAACTAATGAAAAACTGTTTTTT
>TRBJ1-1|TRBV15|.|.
CATSVQENTEAFF
TGTGCCACCAGCGTACAAGAGAACACTGAAGCTTTCTTT
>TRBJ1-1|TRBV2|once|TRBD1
CASSPSAGGIHTEAFF
TGTGCCAGCAGTCCCTCGGCAGGGGGCATCCACACTGAAGCTTTCTTT
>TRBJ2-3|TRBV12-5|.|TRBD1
CASGSGQRASTDTQYF
TGTGCTAGTGGTTCGGGACAGCGCGCTAGCACAGATACGCAGTATTTT
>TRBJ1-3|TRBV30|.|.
CAWSVGRQFLFGWGNTIYF
TGTGCCTGGAGTGTAGGGCGACAATTCCTGTTTGGTTGGGGAAACACCATATATTTT
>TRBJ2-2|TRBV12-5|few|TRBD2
CASGLRASGTGELFF
TGTGCTAGTGGTTTAAGGGCTAGCGGAACCGGGGAGCTGTTTTTT
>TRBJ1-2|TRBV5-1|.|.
CASSLDIGRSYYGYTF
TGCGCCAGCAGCTTGGATATCGGTCGCTCGTACTATGGCTACACCTTC
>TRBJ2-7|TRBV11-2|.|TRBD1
CASSWTGLAYEQYF
TGTGCCAGCAGCTGGACAGGGTTGGCCTACGAGCAGTACTTC
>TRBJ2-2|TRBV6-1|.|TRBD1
CASSLGQANTGELFF
TGTGCCAGCAGTCTGGGACAGGCAAACACCGGGGAGCTGTTTTTT
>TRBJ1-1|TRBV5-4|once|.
CASFLDRGSTEAFF
TGTGCCAGCTTCCTGGATAGGGGATCCACTGAAGCTTTCTTT
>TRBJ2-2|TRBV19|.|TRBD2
CASSIEAGLAAMPNTGELFF
TGTGCCAGTAGTATAGAAGCCGGACTAGCGGCTATGCCGAACACCGGGGAGCTGTTTTTT
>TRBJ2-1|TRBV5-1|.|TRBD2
CASSASGGRSYNEQFF
TGCGCCAGCAGCGCTAGCGGGGGCCGCTCCTACAATGAGCAGTTCTTC
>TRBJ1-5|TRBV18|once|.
CASSPFGAGGNQPQHF
TGTGCCAGCTCACCTTTTGGGGCTGGAGGCAATCAGCCCCAGCATTTT
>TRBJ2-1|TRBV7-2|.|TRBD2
CASSPALAGGYNEQFF
TGTGCCAGCAGCCCAGCCCTAGCGGGAGGGTACAATGAGCAGTTCTTC
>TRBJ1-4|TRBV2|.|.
CASSQTGGGNEKLFF
TGTGCCAGCAGTCAGACAGGCGGTGGTAATGAAAAACTGTTTTTT
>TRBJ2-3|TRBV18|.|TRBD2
CASSPMGGSPDTQYF
TGTGCCAGCTCACCCATGGGCGGGAGCCCAGATACGCAGTATTTT
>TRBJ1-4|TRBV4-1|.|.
CASSQASNEKLFF
TGCGCCAGCAGCCAGGCCAGTAATGAAAAACTGTTTTTT
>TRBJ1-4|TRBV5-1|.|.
CASSLLTATNEKLFF
TGCGCCAGCAGCTTGCTTACAGCAACTAATGAAAAACTGTTTTTT
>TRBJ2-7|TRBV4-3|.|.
CASSLGPIPYEQYF
TGCGCCAGCAGCCTGGGCCCGATCCCCTACGAGCAGTACTTC
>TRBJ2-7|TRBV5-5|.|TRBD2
CASSGGLASTRYEQYF
TGTGCCAGCAGCGGGGGACTAGCCTCAACGCGTTACGAGCAGTACTTC
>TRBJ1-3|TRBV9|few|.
CASSAGDSSGNTIYF
TGTGCCAGCAGCGCAGGAGACAGCTCTGGAAACACCATATATTTT
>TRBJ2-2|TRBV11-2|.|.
CASRGLAVYGELFF
TGTGCCAGCAGGGGCTTAGCCGTTTACGGGGAGCTGTTTTTT
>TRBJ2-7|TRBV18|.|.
CASSPPAGLSYEQYF
TGTGCCAGCTCACCACCGGCGGGCCTCTCCTACGAGCAGTACTTC
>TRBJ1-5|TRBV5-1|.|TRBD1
CASSLDGQGEGQPQHF
TGCGCCAGCAGCTTGGATGGACAGGGGGAGGGTCAGCCCCAGCATTTT
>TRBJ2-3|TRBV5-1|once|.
CASSLRGGESDTQYF
TGCGCCAGCAGCTTGAGAGGTGGCGAGTCCGATACGCAGTATTTT
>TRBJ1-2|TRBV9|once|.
CASSVVARIGYTF
TGTGCCAGCAGCGTAGTAGCGCGAATTGGCTACACCTTC
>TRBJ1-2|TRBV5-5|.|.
CASSLALGASYGYTF
TGTGCCAGCAGCTTGGCCTTGGGGGCCTCATATGGCTACACCTTC
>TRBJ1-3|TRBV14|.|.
CASSLGQKGLSGNTIYF
TGTGCCAGCAGCCTAGGACAGAAAGGGCTCTCTGGAAACACCATATATTTT
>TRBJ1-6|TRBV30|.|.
CAWSVGGANSPLHF
TGTGCCTGGAGTGTCGGGGGTGCTAATTCACCCCTCCACTTT
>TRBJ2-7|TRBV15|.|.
CATSSRQGSSYEQYF
TGTGCCACCAGCAGTCGGCAGGGGAGCTCCTACGAGCAGTACTTC
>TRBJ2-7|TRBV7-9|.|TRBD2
CASSVDGLVLYEQYF
TGTGCCAGCAGCGTAGACGGACTAGTTCTCTACGAGCAGTACTTC
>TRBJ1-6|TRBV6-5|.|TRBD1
CASGRRGQGSPLHF
TGTGCCAGCGGACGCAGGGGGCAGGGTTCACCCCTCCACTTT
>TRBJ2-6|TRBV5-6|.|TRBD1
CASSLDRTGNSLTF
TGTGCCAGCAGCTTGGACAGGACAGGGAACAGTCTAACTTTC
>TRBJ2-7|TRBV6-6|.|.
CASSYSSQGGYEQYF
TGTGCCAGCAGTTACTCGTCCCAGGGGGGGTACGAGCAGTACTTC